The clone carrying this T cell receptor beta chain appeared many times. The sample belongs to a study of Graves' ophthalmopathy and Graves' hyperthyroidism. The sequenced template was RNA, covering the TCR beta CDR3 region. In the first round, RT-PCR was carried out with HTBI primers, and a multiplex PCR formed the second round. TCRdb processed the multiplex PCR reads anew with MiXCR; each CDR3 protein has one entry. In the table there are 350,000 or so distinct CDR3 sequences, 15% to 20% of which are singletons. The V gene lost 6 bases and the J gene lost 4 bases, with 19 bases spanning the gap. This CDR3 comprises 16 residues. Germline V gene data show CDR1 as MNHNS and CDR2 as SASEGT.

The sample taken for sequencing was peripheral blood. The origin of this receptor is an adult man with Graves' ophthalmopathy. This chain joins TRBV6-1 and TRBJ1-5; D might be TRBD1 (6 bases). CDR3 residues: CASRVLWGAPNQPQHF. CDR3 in DNA: TGTGCCAGCAGGGTTCTATGGGGGGCTCCTAATCAGCCCCAGCATTTT.